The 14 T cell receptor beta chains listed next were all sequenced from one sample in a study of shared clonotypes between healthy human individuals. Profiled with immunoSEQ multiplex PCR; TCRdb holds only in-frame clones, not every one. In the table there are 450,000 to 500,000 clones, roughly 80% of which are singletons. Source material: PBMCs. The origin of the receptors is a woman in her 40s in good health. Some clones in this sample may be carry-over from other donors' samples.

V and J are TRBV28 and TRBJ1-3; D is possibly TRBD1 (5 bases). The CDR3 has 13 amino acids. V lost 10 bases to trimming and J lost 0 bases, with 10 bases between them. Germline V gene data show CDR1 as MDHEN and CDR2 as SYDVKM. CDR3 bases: TGTGCCACGCGGGGGAGCTCTGGAAACACCATATATTTT. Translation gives CATRGSSGNTIYF.

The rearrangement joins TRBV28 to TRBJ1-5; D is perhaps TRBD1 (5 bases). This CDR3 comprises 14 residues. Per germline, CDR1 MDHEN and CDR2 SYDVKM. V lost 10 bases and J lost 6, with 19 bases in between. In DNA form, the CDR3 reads TGTGCCAACTCAAAAGGGGCTTTGGGTCAGCCCCAGCATTTT. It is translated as CANSKGALGQPQHF.

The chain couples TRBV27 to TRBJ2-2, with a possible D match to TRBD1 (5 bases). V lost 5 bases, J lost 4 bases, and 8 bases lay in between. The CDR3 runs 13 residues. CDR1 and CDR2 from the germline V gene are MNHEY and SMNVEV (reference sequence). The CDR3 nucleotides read TGTGCCAGCAGTAGACAGACCACCGGGGAGCTGTTTTTT. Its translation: CASSRQTTGELFF.

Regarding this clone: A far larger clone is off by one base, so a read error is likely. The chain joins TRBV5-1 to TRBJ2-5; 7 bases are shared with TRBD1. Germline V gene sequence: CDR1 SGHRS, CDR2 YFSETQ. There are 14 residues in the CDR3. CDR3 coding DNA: TGCGCCAGCAGCTTGGACAGGGGACAAGAGACCAAGTACTTC. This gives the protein CASSLDRGQETKYF.

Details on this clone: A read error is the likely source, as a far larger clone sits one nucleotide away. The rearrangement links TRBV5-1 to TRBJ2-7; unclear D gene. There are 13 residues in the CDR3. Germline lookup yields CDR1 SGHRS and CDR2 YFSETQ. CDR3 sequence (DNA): TGCGCCAGCAGCTTGGAACAGAACTACGGGCAGTACTTC. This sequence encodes CASSLEQNYGQYF. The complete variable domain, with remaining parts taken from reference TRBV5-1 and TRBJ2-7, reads KAGVTQTPRYLIKTRGQQVTLSCSPISGHRSVSWYQQTPGQGLQFLFEYFSETQRNKGNFPGRFSGRQFSNSRSEMNVSTLELGDSALYLCASSLEQNYGQYFGPGTRLTVT.

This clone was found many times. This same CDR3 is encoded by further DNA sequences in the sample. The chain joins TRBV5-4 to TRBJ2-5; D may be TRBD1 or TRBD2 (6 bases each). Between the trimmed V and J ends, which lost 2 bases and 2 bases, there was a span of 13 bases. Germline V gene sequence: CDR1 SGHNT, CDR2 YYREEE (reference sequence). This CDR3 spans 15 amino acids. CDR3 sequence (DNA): TGTGCCAGCAGCTTACCGGGGGCTGGTCAAGAGACCCAGTACTTC. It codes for CASSLPGAGQETQYF.

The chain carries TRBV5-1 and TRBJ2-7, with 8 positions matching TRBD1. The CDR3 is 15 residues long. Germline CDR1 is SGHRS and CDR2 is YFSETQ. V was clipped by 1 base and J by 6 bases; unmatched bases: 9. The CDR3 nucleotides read TGCGCCAGCAGCTTGCGGGCCGGACAGGGTGGCGAGCAGTACTTC. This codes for CASSLRAGQGGEQYF. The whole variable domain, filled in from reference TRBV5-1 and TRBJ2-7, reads KAGVTQTPRYLIKTRGQQVTLSCSPISGHRSVSWYQQTPGQGLQFLFEYFSETQRNKGNFPGRFSGRQFSNSRSEMNVSTLELGDSALYLCASSLRAGQGGEQYFGPGTRLTVT.

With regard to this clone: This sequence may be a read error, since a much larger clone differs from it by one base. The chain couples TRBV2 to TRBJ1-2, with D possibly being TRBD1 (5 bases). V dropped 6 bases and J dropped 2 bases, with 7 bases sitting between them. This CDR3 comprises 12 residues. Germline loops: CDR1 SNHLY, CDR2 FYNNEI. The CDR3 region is CASRRDNYGYTF. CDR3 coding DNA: TGTGCCAGCAGGAGGGACAACTATGGCTACACCTTC.

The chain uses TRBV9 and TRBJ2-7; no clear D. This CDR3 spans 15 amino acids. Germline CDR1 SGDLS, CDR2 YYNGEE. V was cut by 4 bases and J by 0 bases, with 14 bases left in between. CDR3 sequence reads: CASSPPPTASYEQYF. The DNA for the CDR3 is TGTGCCAGCAGCCCGCCCCCGACGGCCTCCTACGAGCAGTACTTC. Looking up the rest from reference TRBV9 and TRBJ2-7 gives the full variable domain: DSGVTQTPKHLITATGQRVTLRCSPRSGDLSVYWYQQSLDQGLQFLIQYYNGEERAKGNILERFSAQQFPDLHSELNLSSLELGDSALYFCASSPPPTASYEQYFGPGTRLTVT.

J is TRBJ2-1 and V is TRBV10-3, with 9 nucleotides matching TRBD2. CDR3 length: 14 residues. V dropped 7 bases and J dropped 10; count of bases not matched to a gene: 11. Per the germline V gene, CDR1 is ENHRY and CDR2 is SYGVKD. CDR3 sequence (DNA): TGTGCCATCACCCTGGGAGCGGGAGGTAGGGAGCAGTTCTTC. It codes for CAITLGAGGREQFF.

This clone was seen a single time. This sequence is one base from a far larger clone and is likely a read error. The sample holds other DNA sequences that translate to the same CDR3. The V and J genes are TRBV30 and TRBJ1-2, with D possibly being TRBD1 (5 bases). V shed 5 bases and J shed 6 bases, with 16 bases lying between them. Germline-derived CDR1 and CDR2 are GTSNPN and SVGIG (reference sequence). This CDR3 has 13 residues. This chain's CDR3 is CAWSTGARNGYTF. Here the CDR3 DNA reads TGTGCCTGGTCTACCGGGGCGCGGAATGGCTACACCTTC.

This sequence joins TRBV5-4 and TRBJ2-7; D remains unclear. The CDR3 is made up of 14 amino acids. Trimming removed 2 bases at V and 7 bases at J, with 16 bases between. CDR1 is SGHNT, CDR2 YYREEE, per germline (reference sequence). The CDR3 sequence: CASSLGGYRREQYF. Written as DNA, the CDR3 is TGTGCCAGCAGCTTAGGTGGTTACCGCAGGGAGCAGTACTTC.

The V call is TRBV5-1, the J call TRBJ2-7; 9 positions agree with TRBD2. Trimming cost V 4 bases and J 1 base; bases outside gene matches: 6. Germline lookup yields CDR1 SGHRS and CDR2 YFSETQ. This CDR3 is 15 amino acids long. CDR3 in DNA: TGCGCCAGCAGCGTTAGCGGGAGAGGTTCCTACGAGCAGTACTTC. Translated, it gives CASSVSGRGSYEQYF.

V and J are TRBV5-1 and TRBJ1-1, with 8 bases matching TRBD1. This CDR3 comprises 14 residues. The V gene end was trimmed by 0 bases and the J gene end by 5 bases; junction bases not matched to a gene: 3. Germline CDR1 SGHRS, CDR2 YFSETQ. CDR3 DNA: TGCGCCAGCAGCTTGGGGGACAGGATGACTGAAGCTTTCTTT. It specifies CASSLGDRMTEAFF.